Reported below is one T cell receptor beta chain. Antigen unknown. Germline CDR1 is LGHNA and CDR2 is YSLEER. The V gene end was trimmed by 4 bases and the J gene end by 7 bases; junction bases not matched to a gene: 15. This CDR3 has 17 residues. This record belongs to a study of cytomegalovirus exposure and HLA in healthy donors. Background on the study: Around 80 million unique TCR sequences came from HLA-typed donors in an early release. Within the Caucasian-associated ancestry cluster were around 81% of the approximately 370 genotyped donors. Study results and caveats: The majority of TCR sequences were rare, yet some public TCRs appeared in many donors.

PCR was performed using 60 Vbeta and 13 Jbeta primers. Sequencing was performed with immunoSEQ multiplex PCR; in TCRdb, only in-frame clones are kept and a portion is missing. The sample records about 210,000 clones, around four fifths being singletons. The chain links TRBV4-3 to TRBJ2-2, with TRBD1 matching 7 bases. Source material: PBMCs. The TCR comes from a woman aged 45-59 years in good health and CMV-seropositive. CDR3 nucleotide sequence: TGCGCCAGCAGCCGAGCTCTTCGACAGGGTACAGACGGGGAGCTGTTTTTT. As protein: CASSRALRQGTDGELFF.